This is a list of T cell receptor beta chains from one sample in a study of cytomegalovirus exposure and HLA in healthy donors. Generated by immunoSEQ multiplex PCR, the TCRdb table keeps only in-frame clones and is missing some. In the table there are about 170,000 clones, approximately 81% of which are singletons. The sample consisted of PBMCs. These receptor sequences come from a boy between 2 and 10 years old in good health and CMV-seronegative. Both conserved end residues are part of each CDR3. A D gene is named only where the DNA matches it firmly. The size of a clone is reported for some rows only, either as once, few or many, or as a class for expanded clones.

v_gene,len,abundance,d_gene,j_gene,CDR3aa,CDR3nt
TRBV30,13,.,TRBD1,TRBJ1-4,CAWDTGGYEKLFF,TGTGCCTGGGATACAGGGGGCTATGAAAAACTGTTTTTT
TRBV11-2,13,.,TRBD1,TRBJ1-1,CASSWDRVMEAFF,TGTGCCAGCAGCTGGGACAGGGTTATGGAAGCTTTCTTT
TRBV11-2,15,few,TRBD1,TRBJ2-3,CASTLMTGRQDTQYF,TGTGCCAGCACCCTAATGACAGGGAGACAAGATACGCAGTATTTT
TRBV5-1,13,.,TRBD1,TRBJ2-5,CASSGQGGETQYF,TGCGCCAGCAGCGGACAGGGCGGGGAGACCCAGTACTTC
TRBV4-1,15,.,.,TRBJ2-1,CASRRQGSSYNEQFF,TGCGCCAGCAGGCGCCAGGGATCCTCCTACAATGAGCAGTTCTTC
TRBV23-1,17,once,TRBD1,TRBJ1-2,CASSQSYRTGGGYGYTF,TGCGCCAGCAGTCAATCGTACCGGACAGGGGGAGGCTATGGCTACACCTTC
TRBV5-5,15,.,TRBD1,TRBJ2-2,CASSAGQGVTGELFF,TGTGCCAGCAGCGCGGGACAGGGGGTAACCGGGGAGCTGTTTTTT
TRBV19,14,.,.,TRBJ1-1,CASSHDALDTEAFF,TGTGCCAGTAGCCACGATGCGTTGGACACTGAAGCTTTCTTT
TRBV6-1,15,.,.,TRBJ1-4,CASAPLQATNEKLFF,TGTGCCAGCGCGCCTCTTCAGGCAACTAATGAAAAACTGTTTTTT
TRBV29-1,15,.,TRBD2,TRBJ2-1,CSVDRTSGFYNEQFF,TGCAGCGTTGACCGGACTAGCGGGTTCTACAATGAGCAGTTCTTC
TRBV28,17,.,TRBD2,TRBJ2-5,CASSLFFPGRAEETQYF,TGTGCCAGCAGTTTATTCTTCCCCGGGAGGGCAGAGGAGACCCAGTACTTC
TRBV10-3,12,once,.,TRBJ2-3,CAISEYGPTQYF,TGTGCCATCAGTGAGTATGGCCCTACGCAGTATTTT
TRBV18,17,.,TRBD1,TRBJ2-2,CASSPTRDRANTGELFF,TGTGCCAGCTCACCGACCCGGGACAGGGCCAACACCGGGGAGCTGTTTTTT
TRBV6-6,15,.,.,TRBJ2-3,CASSRPRLDTDTQYF,TGTGCCAGCAGTCGCCCCCGACTGGATACAGATACGCAGTATTTT
TRBV9,13,.,.,TRBJ2-3,CASSVVPADTQYF,TGTGCCAGCAGCGTAGTTCCGGCAGATACGCAGTATTTT
TRBV4-1,14,.,.,TRBJ2-5,CASSQEFLQETQYF,TGCGCCAGCAGCCAAGAGTTTTTACAAGAGACCCAGTACTTC
TRBV10-1,14,.,TRBD1,TRBJ2-4,CASSAPDRGNIQYF,TGCGCCAGCAGTGCACCTGACAGGGGAAACATTCAGTACTTC
TRBV6-1,15,once,.,TRBJ2-6,CASSDQSEGANVLTF,TGTGCCAGCAGTGATCAAAGCGAAGGGGCCAACGTCCTGACTTTC
TRBV9,13,.,.,TRBJ2-3,CASSPGHSDTQYF,TGTGCCAGCAGCCCTGGACACTCGGATACGCAGTATTTT
TRBV2,15,.,TRBD1,TRBJ1-5,CASSENRGRNQPQHF,TGTGCCAGCAGTGAAAATAGGGGGCGCAATCAGCCCCAGCATTTT
TRBV6-1,15,.,TRBD1,TRBJ1-5,CASKMDRAGNQPQHF,TGTGCCAGCAAAATGGACAGGGCGGGCAATCAGCCCCAGCATTTT
TRBV11-2,17,.,.,TRBJ1-2,CASSWRGRTSVNYGYTF,TGTGCCAGCAGCTGGAGGGGTCGGACATCCGTTAACTATGGCTACACCTTC
TRBV11-3,12,.,.,TRBJ1-1,CASSLISTEAFF,TGTGCCAGCAGCCTAATATCCACTGAAGCTTTCTTT
TRBV5-1,16,.,TRBD1,TRBJ1-1,CASSPGQGAVNTEAFF,TGCGCCAGCAGCCCGGGACAGGGGGCTGTGAACACTGAAGCTTTCTTT
TRBV27,13,.,.,TRBJ1-3,CASSYSSGNTIYF,TGTGCCAGCAGTTACAGCTCTGGAAACACCATATATTTT
TRBV27,12,.,.,TRBJ2-2,CASSPQAGELFF,TGTGCCAGCAGCCCCCAGGCCGGGGAGCTGTTTTTT
TRBV7-6,13,.,TRBD2,TRBJ2-7,CASSWGGNYEQYF,TGTGCCAGCAGCTGGGGGGGAAACTACGAGCAGTACTTC
TRBV6-1,14,.,.,TRBJ2-3,CASSESGVTDTQYF,TGTGCCAGCAGTGAATCGGGGGTAACAGATACGCAGTATTTT
TRBV18,15,.,.,TRBJ1-1,CASSPRKGHDTEAFF,TGTGCCAGCTCACCCCGTAAGGGGCACGACACTGAAGCTTTCTTT
TRBV10-2,15,.,TRBD1,TRBJ2-7,CASSPFGTGSYEQYF,TGCGCCAGCAGTCCCTTCGGGACAGGGAGCTACGAGCAGTACTTC
TRBV5-5,13,.,.,TRBJ1-2,CASSLAANYGYTF,TGTGCCAGCAGCTTGGCGGCTAACTATGGCTACACCTTC
TRBV6-1,13,.,.,TRBJ1-1,CASSLDRNTEAFF,TGTGCCAGCAGCTTAGACAGGAACACTGAAGCTTTCTTT
TRBV4-2,16,.,TRBD2,TRBJ2-1,CASSQRLADSYNEQFF,TGTGCCAGCAGCCAACGACTAGCGGACTCCTACAATGAGCAGTTCTTC
TRBV11-1,14,.,TRBD2,TRBJ2-3,CASSFGAGVSEQYF,TGTGCCAGCAGCTTCGGAGCGGGGGTTAGTGAGCAGTATTTT